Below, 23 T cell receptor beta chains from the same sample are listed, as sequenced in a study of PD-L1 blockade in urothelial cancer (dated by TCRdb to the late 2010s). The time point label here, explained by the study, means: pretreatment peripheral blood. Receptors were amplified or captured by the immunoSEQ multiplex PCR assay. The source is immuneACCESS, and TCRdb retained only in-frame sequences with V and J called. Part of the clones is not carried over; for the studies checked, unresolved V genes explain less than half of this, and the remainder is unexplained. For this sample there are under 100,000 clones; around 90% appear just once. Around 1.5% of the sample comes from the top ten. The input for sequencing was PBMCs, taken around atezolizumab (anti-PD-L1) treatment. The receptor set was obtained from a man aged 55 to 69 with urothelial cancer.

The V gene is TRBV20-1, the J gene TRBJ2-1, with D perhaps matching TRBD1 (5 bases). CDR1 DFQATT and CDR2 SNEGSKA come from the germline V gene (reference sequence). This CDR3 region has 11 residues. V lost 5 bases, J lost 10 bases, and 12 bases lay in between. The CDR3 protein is CSASDRIEQFF. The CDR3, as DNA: TGCAGTGCTTCCGACAGAATCGAGCAGTTCTTC.

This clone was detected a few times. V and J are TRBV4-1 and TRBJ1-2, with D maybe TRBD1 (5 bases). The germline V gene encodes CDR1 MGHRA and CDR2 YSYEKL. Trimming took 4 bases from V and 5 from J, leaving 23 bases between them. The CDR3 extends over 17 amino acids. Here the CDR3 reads CASSPEWGGRLLYGYTF. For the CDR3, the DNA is TGCGCCAGCAGCCCAGAATGGGGCGGACGGTTACTGTATGGCTACACCTTC.

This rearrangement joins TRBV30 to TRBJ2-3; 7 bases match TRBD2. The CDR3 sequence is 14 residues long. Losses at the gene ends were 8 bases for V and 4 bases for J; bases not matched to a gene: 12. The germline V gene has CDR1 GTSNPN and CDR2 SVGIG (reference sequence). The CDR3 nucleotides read TGTGCCGGGGCCCCCGGGGGAGGGGCAGATACGCAGTATTTT. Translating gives CAGAPGGGADTQYF. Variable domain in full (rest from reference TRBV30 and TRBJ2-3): SQTIHQWPATLVQPVGSPLSLECTVEGTSNPNLYWYRQAAGRGLQLLFYSVGIGQISSEVPQNLSASRPQDRQFILSSKKLLLSDSGFYLCAGAPGGGADTQYFGPGTRLTVL.

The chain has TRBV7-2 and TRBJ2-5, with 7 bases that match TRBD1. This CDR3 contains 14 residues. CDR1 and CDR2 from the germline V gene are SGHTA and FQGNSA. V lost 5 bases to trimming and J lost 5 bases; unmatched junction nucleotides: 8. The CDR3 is CASSRDRVGETQYF. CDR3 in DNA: TGTGCCAGCAGCCGTGACAGGGTGGGGGAGACCCAGTACTTC. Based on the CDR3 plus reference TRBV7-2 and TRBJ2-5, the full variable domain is GAGVSQSPSNKVTEKGKDVELRCDPISGHTALYWYRQSLGQGLEFLIYFQGNSAPDKSGLPSDRFSAERTGGSVSTLTIQRTQQEDSAVYLCASSRDRVGETQYFGPGTRLLVL.

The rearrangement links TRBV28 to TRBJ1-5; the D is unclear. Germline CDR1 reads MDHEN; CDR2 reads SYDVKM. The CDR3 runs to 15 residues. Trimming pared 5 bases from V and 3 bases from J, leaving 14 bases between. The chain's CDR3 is CASSPGGGSNQPQHF. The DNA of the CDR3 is TGTGCCAGCAGTCCGGGTGGCGGGTCCAATCAGCCCCAGCATTTT.

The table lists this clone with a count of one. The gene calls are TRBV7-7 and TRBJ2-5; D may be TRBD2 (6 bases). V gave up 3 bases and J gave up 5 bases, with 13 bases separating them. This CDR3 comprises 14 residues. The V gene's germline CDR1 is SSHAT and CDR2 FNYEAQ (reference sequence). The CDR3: CASSLNGGLETQYF. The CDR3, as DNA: TGTGCCAGCAGCTTGAACGGGGGATTGGAGACCCAGTACTTC.

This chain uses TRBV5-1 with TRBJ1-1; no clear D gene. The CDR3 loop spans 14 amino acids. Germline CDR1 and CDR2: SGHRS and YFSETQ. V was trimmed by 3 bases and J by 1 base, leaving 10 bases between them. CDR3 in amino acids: CASSYSPPNTEAFF. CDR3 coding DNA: TGCGCCAGCAGCTACAGTCCTCCGAACACTGAAGCTTTCTTT. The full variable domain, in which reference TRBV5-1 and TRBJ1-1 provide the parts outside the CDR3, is KAGVTQTPRYLIKTRGQQVTLSCSPISGHRSVSWYQQTPGQGLQFLFEYFSETQRNKGNFPGRFSGRQFSNSRSEMNVSTLELGDSALYLCASSYSPPNTEAFFGQGTRLTVV.

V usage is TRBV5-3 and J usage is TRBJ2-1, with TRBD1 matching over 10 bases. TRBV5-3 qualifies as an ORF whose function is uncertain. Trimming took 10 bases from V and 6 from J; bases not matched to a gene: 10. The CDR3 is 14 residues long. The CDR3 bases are TGTGCCGTAAATCGACAGGGGGCGGTCAATGAGCAGTTCTTC. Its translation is CAVNRQGAVNEQFF.

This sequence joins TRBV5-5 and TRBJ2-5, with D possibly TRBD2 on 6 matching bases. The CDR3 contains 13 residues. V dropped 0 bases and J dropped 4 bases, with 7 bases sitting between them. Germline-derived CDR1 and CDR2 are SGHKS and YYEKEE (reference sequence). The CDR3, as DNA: TGTGCCAGCAGCTTGGGGAGGGCAGAGACCCAGTACTTC. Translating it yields CASSLGRAETQYF.

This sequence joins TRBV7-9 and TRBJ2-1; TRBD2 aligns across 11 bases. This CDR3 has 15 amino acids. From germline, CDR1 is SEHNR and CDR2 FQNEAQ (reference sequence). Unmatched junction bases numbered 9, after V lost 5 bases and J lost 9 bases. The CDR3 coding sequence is TGTGCCAGCAGCGACCTGACTAGCGGGAATTTTGAGCAGTTCTTC. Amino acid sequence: CASSDLTSGNFEQFF.

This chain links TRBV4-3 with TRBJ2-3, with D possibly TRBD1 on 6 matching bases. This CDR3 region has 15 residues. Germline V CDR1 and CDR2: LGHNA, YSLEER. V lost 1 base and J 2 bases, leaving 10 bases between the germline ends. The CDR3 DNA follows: TGCGCCAGCAGCCAAGGACGACAGGTCACAGATACGCAGTATTTT. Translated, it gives CASSQGRQVTDTQYF.

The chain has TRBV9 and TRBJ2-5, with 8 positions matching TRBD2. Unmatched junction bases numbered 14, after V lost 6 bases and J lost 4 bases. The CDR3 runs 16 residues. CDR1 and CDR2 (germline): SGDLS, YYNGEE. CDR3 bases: TGTGCCAGCACCTCAGGCACGGGGGGGCCACGAGAGACCCAGTACTTC. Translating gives CASTSGTGGPRETQYF.

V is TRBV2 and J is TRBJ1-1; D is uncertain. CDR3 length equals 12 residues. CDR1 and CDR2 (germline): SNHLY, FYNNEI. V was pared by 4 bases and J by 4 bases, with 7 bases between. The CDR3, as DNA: TGTGCCAGCAGTGTTGAGGTCACTGAAGCTTTCTTT. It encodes CASSVEVTEAFF. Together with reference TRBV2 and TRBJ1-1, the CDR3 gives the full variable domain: EPEVTQTPSHQVTQMGQEVILRCVPISNHLYFYWYRQILGQKVEFLVSFYNNEISEKSEIFDDQFSVERPDGSNFTLKIRSTKLEDSAMYFCASSVEVTEAFFGQGTRLTVV.

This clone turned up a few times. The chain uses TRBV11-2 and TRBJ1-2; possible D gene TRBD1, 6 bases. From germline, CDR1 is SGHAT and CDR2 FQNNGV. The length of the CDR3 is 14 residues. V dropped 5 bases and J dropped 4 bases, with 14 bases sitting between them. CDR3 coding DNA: TGTGCCAGCAGCCCCAACAGGGAGAGCTATGGCTACACCTTC. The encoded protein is CASSPNRESYGYTF.

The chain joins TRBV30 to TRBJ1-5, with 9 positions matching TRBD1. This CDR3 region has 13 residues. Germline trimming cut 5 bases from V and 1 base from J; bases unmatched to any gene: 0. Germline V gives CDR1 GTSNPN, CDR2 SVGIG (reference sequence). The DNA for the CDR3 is TGTGCCTGGGGGACAGGGAGCAATCAGCCCCAGCATTTT. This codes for CAWGTGSNQPQHF.

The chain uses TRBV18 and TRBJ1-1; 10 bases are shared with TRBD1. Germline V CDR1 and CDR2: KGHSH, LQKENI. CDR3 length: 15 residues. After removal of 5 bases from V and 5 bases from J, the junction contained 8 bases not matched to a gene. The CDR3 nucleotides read TGTGCCAGCTCAGCGAATCCGGGACAGGGGACTGAAGCTTTCTTT. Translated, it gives CASSANPGQGTEAFF. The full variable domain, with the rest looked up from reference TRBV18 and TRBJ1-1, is NAGVMQNPRHLVRRRGQEARLRCSPMKGHSHVYWYRQLPEEGLKFMVYLQKENIIDESGMPKERFSAEFPKEGPSILRIQQVVRGDSAAYFCASSANPGQGTEAFFGQGTRLTVV.

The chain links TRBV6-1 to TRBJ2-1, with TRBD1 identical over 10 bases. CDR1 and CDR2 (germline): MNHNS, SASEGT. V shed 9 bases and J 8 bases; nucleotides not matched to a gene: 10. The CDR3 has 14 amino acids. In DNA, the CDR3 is TGTGCCAGTCAGAGACAGGGGGCTAATTATGAGCAGTTCTTC. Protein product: CASQRQGANYEQFF.

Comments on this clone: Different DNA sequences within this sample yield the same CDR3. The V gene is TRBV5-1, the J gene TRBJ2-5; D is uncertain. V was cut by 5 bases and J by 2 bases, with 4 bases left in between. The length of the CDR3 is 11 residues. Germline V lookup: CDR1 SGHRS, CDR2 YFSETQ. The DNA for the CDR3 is TGCGCCAGCAGAGCGCAAGAGACCCAGTACTTC. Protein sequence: CASRAQETQYF.

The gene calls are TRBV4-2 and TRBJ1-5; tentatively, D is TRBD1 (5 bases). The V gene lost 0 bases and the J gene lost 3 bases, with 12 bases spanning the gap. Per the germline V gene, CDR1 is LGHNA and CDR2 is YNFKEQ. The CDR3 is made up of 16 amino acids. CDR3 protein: CASSQDVGRDNQPQHF. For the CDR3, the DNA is TGTGCCAGCAGCCAAGATGTGGGCAGGGACAATCAGCCCCAGCATTTT.

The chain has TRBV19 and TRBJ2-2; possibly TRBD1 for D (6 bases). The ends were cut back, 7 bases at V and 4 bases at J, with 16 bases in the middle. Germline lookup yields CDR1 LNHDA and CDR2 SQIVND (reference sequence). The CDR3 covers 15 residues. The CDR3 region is CASMPGTRSTGELFF. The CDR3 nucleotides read TGTGCCAGTATGCCGGGGACAAGGAGCACCGGGGAGCTGTTTTTT.

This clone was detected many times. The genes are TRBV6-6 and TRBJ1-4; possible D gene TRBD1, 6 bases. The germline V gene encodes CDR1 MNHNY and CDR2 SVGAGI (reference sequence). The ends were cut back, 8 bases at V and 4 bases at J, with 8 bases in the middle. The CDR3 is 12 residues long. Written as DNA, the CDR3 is TGTGCCAGCGGACAGATTAATGAAAAACTGTTTTTT. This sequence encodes CASGQINEKLFF.

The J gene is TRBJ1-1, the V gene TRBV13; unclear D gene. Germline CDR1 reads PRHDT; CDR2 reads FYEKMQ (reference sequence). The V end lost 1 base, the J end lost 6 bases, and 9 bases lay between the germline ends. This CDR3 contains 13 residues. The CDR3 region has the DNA TGTGCCAGCAGCTTAGCCAGGCCCTCTGAAGCTTTCTTT. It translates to CASSLARPSEAFF.

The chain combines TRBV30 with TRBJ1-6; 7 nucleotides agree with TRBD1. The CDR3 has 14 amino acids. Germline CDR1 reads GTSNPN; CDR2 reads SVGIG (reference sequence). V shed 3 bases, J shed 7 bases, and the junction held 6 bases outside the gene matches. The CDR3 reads CAWSTGTENSPLHF. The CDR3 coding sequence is TGTGCCTGGAGCACCGGGACAGAAAATTCACCCCTCCACTTT.